This TCR beta chain was recovered during a study of T cells in women clearing cervical HPV infection. About this clone itself: From the germline J gene comes the end of the CDR3, since the read stops 3 residues before it.

The repertoire was sequenced with immunoSEQ multiplex PCR; TCRdb's copy has only in-frame clones and lacks some. The sample yields about 28,000 clones, of which the top ten take up 15% to 20%. The CDR3 consists of 13 residues. CDR1 SQVTM and CDR2 ANQGSEA come from the germline V gene. This chain links TRBV29-1 with TRBJ2-3; weak D call: TRBD1 (5 bases). Material for sequencing was blood buffy coat. This clonotype was sampled from a woman aged 18 to 69 with a cervical HPV16 infection that either progressed to CIN3+ or cleared (not recorded which). The CDR3 reads CSALGPAQETQYF. The sequenced part of the CDR3 DNA is TGCAGCGCTCTAGGCCCCGCACAGGAGACG.